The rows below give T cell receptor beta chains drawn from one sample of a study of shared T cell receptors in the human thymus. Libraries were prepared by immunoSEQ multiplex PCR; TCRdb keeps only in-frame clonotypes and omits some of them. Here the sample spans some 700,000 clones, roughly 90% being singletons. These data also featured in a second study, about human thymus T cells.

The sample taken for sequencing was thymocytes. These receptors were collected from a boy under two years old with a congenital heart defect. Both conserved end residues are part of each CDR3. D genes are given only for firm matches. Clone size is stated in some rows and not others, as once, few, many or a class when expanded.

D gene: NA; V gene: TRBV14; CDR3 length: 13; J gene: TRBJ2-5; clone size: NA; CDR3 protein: CASSRGQQETQYF; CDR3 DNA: TGTGCCAGCAGCCGCGGACAGCAAGAGACCCAGTACTTC
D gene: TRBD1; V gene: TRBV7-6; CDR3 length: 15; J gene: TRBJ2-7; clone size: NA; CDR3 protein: CASSSRTGASYEQYF; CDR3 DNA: TGTGCCAGCAGCTCCCGGACAGGCGCATCCTACGAGCAGTACTTC
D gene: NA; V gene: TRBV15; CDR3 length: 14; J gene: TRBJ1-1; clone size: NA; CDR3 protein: CATSRVVSNTEAFF; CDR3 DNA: TGTGCCACCAGCAGAGTCGTAAGCAACACTGAAGCTTTCTTT
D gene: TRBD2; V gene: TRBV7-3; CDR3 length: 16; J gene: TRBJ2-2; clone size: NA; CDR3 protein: CASSFVGEGNTGELFF; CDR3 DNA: TGTGCCAGCAGCTTCGTAGGGGAGGGGAACACCGGGGAGCTGTTTTTT
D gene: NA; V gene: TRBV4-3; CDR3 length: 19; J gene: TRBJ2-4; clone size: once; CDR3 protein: CASSQEVQLGGRPKNIQYF; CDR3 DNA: TGCGCCAGCAGCCAAGAGGTCCAATTAGGAGGCAGGCCTAAAAACATTCAGTACTTC
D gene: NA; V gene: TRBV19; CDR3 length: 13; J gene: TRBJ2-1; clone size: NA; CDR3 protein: CASTTGVGDEQFF; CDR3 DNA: TGTGCCAGTACAACGGGAGTCGGCGATGAGCAGTTCTTC
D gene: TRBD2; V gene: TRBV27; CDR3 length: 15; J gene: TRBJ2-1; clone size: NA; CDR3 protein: CASSLYGRDYNEQFF; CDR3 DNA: TGTGCCAGCAGTTTATACGGGAGGGACTACAATGAGCAGTTCTTC
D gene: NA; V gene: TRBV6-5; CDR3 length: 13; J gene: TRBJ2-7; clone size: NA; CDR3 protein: CASQGGQEYEQYF; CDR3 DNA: TGTGCCAGCCAAGGAGGGCAGGAGTACGAGCAGTACTTC
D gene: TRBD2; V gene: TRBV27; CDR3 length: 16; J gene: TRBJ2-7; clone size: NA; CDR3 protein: CASSSDGLAGVYEQYF; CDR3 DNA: TGTGCCAGCAGTTCCGACGGACTAGCGGGTGTCTACGAGCAGTACTTC
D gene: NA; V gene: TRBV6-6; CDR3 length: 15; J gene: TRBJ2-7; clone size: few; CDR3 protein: CASSYGVRSSYEQYF; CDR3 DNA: TGTGCCAGCAGTTACGGCGTTAGGAGCTCCTACGAGCAGTACTTC
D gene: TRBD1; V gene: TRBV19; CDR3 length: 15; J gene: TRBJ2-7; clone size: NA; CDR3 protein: CASSIRQGRRREQYF; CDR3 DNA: TGTGCCAGTAGTATCCGACAGGGACGGCGCCGCGAGCAGTACTTC
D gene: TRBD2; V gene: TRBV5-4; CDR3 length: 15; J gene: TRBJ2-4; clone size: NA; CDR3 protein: CASSSRLAGGHIQYF; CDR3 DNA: TGTGCCAGCAGCTCGCGACTAGCGGGAGGCCACATTCAGTACTTC
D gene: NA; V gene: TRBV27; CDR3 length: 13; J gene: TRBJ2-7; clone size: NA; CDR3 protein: CASRWRPTYEQYF; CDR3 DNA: TGTGCCAGCAGATGGCGGCCTACCTACGAGCAGTACTTC
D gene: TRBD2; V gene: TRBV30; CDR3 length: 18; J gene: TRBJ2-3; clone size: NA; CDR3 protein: CAWSVLGTSGRSGDTQYF; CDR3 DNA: TGTGCCTGGAGTGTACTTGGGACTAGCGGGAGATCTGGAGATACGCAGTATTTT
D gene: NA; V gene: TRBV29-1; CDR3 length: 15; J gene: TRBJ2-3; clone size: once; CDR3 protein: CSAFPMRGLTDTQYF; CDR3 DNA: TGCAGCGCCTTCCCAATGCGGGGACTCACAGATACGCAGTATTTT
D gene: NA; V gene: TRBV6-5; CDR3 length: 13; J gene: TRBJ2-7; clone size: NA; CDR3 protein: CASSPQVAYEQYF; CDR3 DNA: TGTGCCAGCAGTCCTCAGGTCGCCTACGAGCAGTACTTC
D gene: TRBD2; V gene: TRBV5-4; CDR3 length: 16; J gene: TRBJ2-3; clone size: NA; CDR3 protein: CASSSFSGKDQDTQYF; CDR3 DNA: TGTGCCAGCAGCTCCTTTAGCGGGAAAGATCAAGATACGCAGTATTTT
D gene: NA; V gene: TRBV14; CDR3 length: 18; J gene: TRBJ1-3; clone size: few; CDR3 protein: CASSQVSPRRLNGNTIYF; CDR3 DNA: TGTGCCAGCAGCCAAGTTAGCCCCCGGAGGTTGAACGGAAACACCATATATTTT
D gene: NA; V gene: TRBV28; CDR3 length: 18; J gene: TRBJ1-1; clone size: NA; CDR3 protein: CASSFPSGVGVGNTEAFF; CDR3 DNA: TGTGCCAGCAGTTTCCCGAGCGGGGTGGGAGTGGGGAACACTGAAGCTTTCTTT
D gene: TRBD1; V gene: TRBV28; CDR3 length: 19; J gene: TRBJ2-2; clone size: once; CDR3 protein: CASSRKLRQGRLNTGELFF; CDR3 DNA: TGTGCCAGCAGCCGAAAACTCCGACAGGGGCGATTAAACACCGGGGAGCTGTTTTTT
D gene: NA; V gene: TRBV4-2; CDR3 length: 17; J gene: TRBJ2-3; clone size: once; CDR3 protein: CASSQSQPSGAQGTQYF; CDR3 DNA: TGTGCCAGCAGCCAATCTCAACCTAGCGGAGCACAGGGTACGCAGTATTTT
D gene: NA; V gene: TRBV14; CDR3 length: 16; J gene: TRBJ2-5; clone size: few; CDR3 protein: CASSQDRRQLQETQYF; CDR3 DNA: TGTGCCAGCAGCCAAGATCGTAGACAGCTCCAAGAGACCCAGTACTTC
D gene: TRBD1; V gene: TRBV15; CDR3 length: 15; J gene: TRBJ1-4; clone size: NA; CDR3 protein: CATSLQGEGNEKLFF; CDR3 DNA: TGTGCCACCAGCCTACAGGGGGAGGGTAATGAAAAACTGTTTTTT
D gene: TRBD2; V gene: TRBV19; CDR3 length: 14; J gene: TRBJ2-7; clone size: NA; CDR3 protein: CASSPGLGFYEQYF; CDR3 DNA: TGTGCCAGTAGTCCGGGACTAGGGTTCTACGAGCAGTACTTC
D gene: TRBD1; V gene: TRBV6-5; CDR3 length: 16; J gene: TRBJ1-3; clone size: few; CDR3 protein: CASSYDRDSSGNTIYF; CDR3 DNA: TGTGCCAGCAGTTACGACCGGGACAGTTCTGGAAACACCATATATTTT
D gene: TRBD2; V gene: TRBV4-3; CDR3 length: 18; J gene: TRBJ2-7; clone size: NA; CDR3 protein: CASSQDRRLAGVSYEQYF; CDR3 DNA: TGCGCCAGCAGCCAAGATCGGCGGCTAGCGGGGGTCTCCTACGAGCAGTACTTC
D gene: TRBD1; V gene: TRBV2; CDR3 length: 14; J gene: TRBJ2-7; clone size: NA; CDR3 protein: CATYGARGLGEQYF; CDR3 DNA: TGTGCCACCTATGGGGCCAGGGGGCTGGGCGAGCAGTACTTC
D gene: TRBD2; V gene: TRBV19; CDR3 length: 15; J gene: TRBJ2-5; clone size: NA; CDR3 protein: CASSLRTSGKATQYF; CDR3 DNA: TGTGCCAGTAGTTTACGGACTAGCGGGAAAGCGACCCAGTACTTC
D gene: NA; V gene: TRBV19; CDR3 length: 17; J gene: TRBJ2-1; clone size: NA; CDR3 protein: CASSSVWARSSYNEQFF; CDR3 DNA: TGTGCCAGTAGTAGCGTTTGGGCAAGAAGCTCCTACAATGAGCAGTTCTTC
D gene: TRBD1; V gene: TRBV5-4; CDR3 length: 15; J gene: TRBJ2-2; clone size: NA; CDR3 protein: CASKDRDSPTGELFF; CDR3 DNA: TGTGCCAGCAAAGACCGGGACAGCCCCACCGGGGAGCTGTTTTTT
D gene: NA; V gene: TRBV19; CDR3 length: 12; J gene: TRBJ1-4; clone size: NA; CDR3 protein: CASSPSNEKLFF; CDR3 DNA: TGTGCCAGTAGCCCTTCCAATGAAAAACTGTTTTTT
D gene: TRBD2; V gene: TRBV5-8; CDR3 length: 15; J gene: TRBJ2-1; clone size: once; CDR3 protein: CASLGGRERYNEQFF; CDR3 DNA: TGTGCCTCCCTTGGCGGGCGGGAGAGATACAATGAGCAGTTCTTC
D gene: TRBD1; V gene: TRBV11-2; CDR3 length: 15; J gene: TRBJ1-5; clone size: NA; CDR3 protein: CASSLGTGDDQPQHF; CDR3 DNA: TGTGCCAGCAGCTTAGGGACAGGGGATGATCAGCCCCAGCATTTT
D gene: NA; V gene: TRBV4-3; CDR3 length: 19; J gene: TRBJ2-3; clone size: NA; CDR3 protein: CASSQDFSPGLPSTDTQYF; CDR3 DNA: TGCGCCAGCAGCCAAGATTTCAGCCCAGGCCTACCTAGCACAGATACGCAGTATTTT
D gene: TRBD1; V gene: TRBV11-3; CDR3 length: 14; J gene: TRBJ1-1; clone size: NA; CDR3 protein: CASSLDREDTEAFF; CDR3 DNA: TGTGCCAGCAGCTTGGACAGGGAGGACACTGAAGCTTTCTTT
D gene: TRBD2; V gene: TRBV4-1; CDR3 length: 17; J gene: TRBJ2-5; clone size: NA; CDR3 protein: CASSQAPGTKYQETQYF; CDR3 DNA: TGCGCCAGCAGCCAAGCCCCCGGGACTAAGTACCAAGAGACCCAGTACTTC
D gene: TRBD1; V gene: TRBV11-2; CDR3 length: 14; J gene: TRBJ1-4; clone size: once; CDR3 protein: CASSLGQGWEKLFF; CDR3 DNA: TGTGCCAGCAGCTTGGGACAGGGGTGGGAAAAACTGTTTTTT
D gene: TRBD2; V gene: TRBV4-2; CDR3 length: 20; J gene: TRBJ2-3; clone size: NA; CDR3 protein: CASSQVGLAGVSPSTDTQYF; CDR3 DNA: TGTGCCAGCAGCCAAGTGGGACTAGCGGGAGTCAGCCCTAGCACAGATACGCAGTATTTT
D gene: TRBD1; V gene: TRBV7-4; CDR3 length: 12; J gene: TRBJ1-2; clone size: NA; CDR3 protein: CASREDRGGYTF; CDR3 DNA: TGTGCCAGCAGAGAGGACAGGGGTGGCTACACCTTC
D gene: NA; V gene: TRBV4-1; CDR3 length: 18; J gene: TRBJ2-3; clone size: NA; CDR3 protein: CASSQGRWGPGETDTQYF; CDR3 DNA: TGCGCCAGCAGCCAAGGTCGATGGGGGCCAGGCGAAACAGATACGCAGTATTTT